Listed below are T cell receptor beta chains from one sample, sequenced in a study of blood T cell repertoires in COVID-19. The data were produced by immunoSEQ multiplex PCR, yet TCRdb's version contains in-frame clones alone and is incomplete. The top ten clones hold around 3% of a sample with around 230,000 clones, about 86% of them seen once. The sequencing sample was made of PBMCs or T cells enriched from blood (not recorded which). The receptors come from a woman aged 40 to 49 with acute COVID-19. Both conserved end residues are part of each CDR3. D genes are given only for firm matches. The listing skips clone size in some rows; elsewhere it reads once, few, many or a size class.

D,J,V,size,CDR3,DNA
-,TRBJ2-6,TRBV11-2,-,CASSSPGTGANVLTF,TGTGCCAGCAGCTCCCCGGGGACTGGGGCCAACGTCCTGACTTTC
-,TRBJ2-7,TRBV12-3/TRBV12-4,-,CASRSVYEQYF,TGTGCCAGCAGATCCGTCTACGAGCAGTACTTC
-,TRBJ1-1,TRBV5-4,-,CASSPDSTEAFF,TGTGCCAGCAGCCCGGACAGCACTGAAGCTTTCTTT
TRBD1,TRBJ1-2,TRBV30,-,CASTGVGYATNYGYTF,TGTGCCTCAACAGGGGTCGGATACGCCACTAACTATGGCTACACCTTC
TRBD1,TRBJ1-2,TRBV27,-,CASSPWGDSHTGGYTF,TGTGCCAGCAGCCCCTGGGGGGACAGTCATACGGGGGGCTACACCTTC
TRBD2,TRBJ2-5,TRBV13,-,CASSLGLAEGQETQYF,TGTGCCAGCAGCTTGGGACTAGCGGAGGGACAAGAGACCCAGTACTTC
TRBD1,TRBJ1-3,TRBV9,-,CASSLGTGLSGNTIYF,TGTGCCAGCAGCCTAGGGACAGGATTGTCTGGAAACACCATATATTTT
-,TRBJ2-2,TRBV7-9,-,CASSLVSANTGELFF,TGTGCCAGCAGCTTAGTATCCGCGAACACCGGGGAGCTGTTTTTT
TRBD1,TRBJ1-2,TRBV6-2/TRBV6-3,many,CASSWDRRNHGYTF,TGTGCCAGCAGTTGGGACAGGAGAAATCATGGCTACACCTTC
TRBD2,TRBJ2-3,TRBV13,-,CASRFGREEYF,TGTGCCAGCAGGTTCGGCCGGGAGGAGTATTTT
-,TRBJ1-2,TRBV19,-,CASKDSLNYGYTF,TGTGCCAGTAAGGACAGCCTTAACTATGGCTACACCTTC
-,TRBJ1-1,TRBV4-1,-,CAAGATEAFF,TGCGCCGCGGGGGCCACTGAAGCTTTCTTT
-,TRBJ2-1,TRBV7-2,-,CASSFLPLGDNEQFF,TGTGCCAGCAGCTTTCTACCCCTCGGGGACAATGAGCAGTTCTTC
TRBD1,TRBJ2-3,TRBV5-1,-,CASSRDSDSTDTQYF,TGCGCCAGCAGCCGGGACAGTGATAGCACAGATACGCAGTATTTT
-,TRBJ2-7,TRBV12-3/TRBV12-4,few,CASSPLRQEQYF,TGTGCCAGCAGTCCCCTCCGCCAGGAGCAGTACTTC
-,TRBJ2-1,TRBV5-4,-,CASSERRDFYNEQFF,TGTGCCAGCAGCGAAAGGAGGGATTTCTACAATGAGCAGTTCTTC
TRBD2,TRBJ2-1,TRBV15,-,CATSRTTGTSRYNEQFF,TGTGCCACCAGCAGAACTACCGGGACTAGCAGATACAATGAGCAGTTCTTC
TRBD2,TRBJ2-2,TRBV3-1/TRBV3-2,-,CASSQDTGGNTGELFF,TGTGCCAGCAGCCAAGATACGGGAGGGAACACCGGGGAGCTGTTTTTT
-,TRBJ2-3,TRBV4-1,-,CASSQALRGADTQYF,TGCGCCAGCAGCCAAGCCCTCCGCGGAGCAGATACGCAGTATTTT
-,TRBJ1-2,TRBV3-1/TRBV3-2,-,CASSGRASGSWGSYTF,TGTGCCAGCAGCGGAAGAGCTAGCGGCAGCTGGGGAAGCTACACCTTC
-,TRBJ1-4,TRBV28,-,CASSSNGGNEKLFF,TGTGCCAGCAGCTCCAACGGCGGGAATGAAAAACTGTTTTTT
-,TRBJ2-1,TRBV12-3/TRBV12-4,once,CASSPLNEQFF,TGTGCCAGCAGTCCACTCAATGAGCAGTTCTTC
TRBD1,TRBJ2-7,TRBV2,-,CASSLSSGTDYEQYF,TGTGCCAGCAGCTTAAGTTCCGGGACAGACTACGAGCAGTACTTC
TRBD1,TRBJ2-7,TRBV7-8,-,CASSLGGTGFYEQYF,TGTGCCAGCAGCCTCGGGGGGACAGGGTTCTACGAGCAGTACTTC
TRBD2,TRBJ2-1,TRBV9,-,CASDSGRGIEQFF,TGTGCCAGTGATAGCGGGAGGGGAATTGAGCAGTTCTTC
TRBD2,TRBJ2-2,TRBV6-1,-,CASSEGSSGNRELFF,TGTGCCAGCAGTGAAGGTTCTAGCGGGAATCGGGAGCTGTTTTTT
TRBD2,TRBJ2-1,TRBV12-5,-,CASGLVLASGHNEQFF,TGTGCTAGTGGTTTGGTACTAGCTAGCGGCCACAATGAGCAGTTCTTC